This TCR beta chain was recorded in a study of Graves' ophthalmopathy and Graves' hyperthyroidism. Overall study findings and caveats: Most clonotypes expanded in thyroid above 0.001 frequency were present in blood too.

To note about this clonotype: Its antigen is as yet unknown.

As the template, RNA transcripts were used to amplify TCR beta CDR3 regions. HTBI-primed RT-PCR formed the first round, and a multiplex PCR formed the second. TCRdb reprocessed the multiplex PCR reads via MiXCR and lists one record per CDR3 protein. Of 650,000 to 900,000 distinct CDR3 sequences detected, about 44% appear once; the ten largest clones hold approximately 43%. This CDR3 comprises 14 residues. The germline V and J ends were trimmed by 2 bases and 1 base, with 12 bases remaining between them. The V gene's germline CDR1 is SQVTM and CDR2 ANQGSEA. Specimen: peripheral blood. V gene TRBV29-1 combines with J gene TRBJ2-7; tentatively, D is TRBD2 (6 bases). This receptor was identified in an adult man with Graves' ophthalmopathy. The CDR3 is CSVETGSGSYEQYF. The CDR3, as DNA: TGCAGCGTTGAAACGGGTAGCGGTTCCTACGAGCAGTACTTC.